This TCR beta chain came from a study of tumor-infiltrating lymphocytes in primary liver carcinoma listed by TCRdb under 2017. In the study overall: Roughly five patients with histopathologically diagnosed primary liver carcinoma underwent surgical resection in China between late 2015 and 2016. A total of approximately 35 specimens from 5 patients, comprising approximately 25 tumor regions, 5 adjacent noncancerous liver tissues and 5 peripheral blood samples, were covered by TCRbeta repertoire sequencing. Tumors of the five patients were stage T1-T3 N0M0 with maximum diameters of roughly 4 to 11 cm. The five patients, three men and two women aged 30 to 69 years, had hepatocellular carcinoma (four) or combined HCC and intrahepatic cholangiocarcinoma (one). High reproducibility was observed for the technical replicate repertoires, with mean shared-clone rates approximately 0.9 and correlation coefficients above 0.95. Each sample produced about 3.5 to 8 million productive TCRbeta reads, and read depth showed no significant difference between tissue types. The study combined TCRbeta repertoire sequencing, expression microarrays and whole-exome sequencing across five regions of each liver tumor, with adjacent normal tissue and blood. Points the paper makes about the study in general: The study included only a handful of patients, and the authors note findings should be validated in a larger study. Because sequencing covered only the TCR beta chain and unpaired alpha chains were not captured, true repertoire diversity is likely underestimated. Bulk unsorted samples precluded comparing CD4+ and CD8+ T cell repertoires. Pairs of tumor regions showed greater repertoire overlap (mean roughly 35%) than tumor-adjacent pairs (approximately 17%) or tumor-blood pairs (approximately 14%), which is consistent with antigen-driven expansion. The top 250 clones accounted for a significantly greater share of the repertoire in tumors than in blood (p = 0.039).

The CDR3 covers 17 residues, taking in both the cysteine and the phenylalanine. The CDR3 DNA has 51 bases and is translated from base 1. The germline V gene yields KGHSH for CDR1 and LQKENI for CDR2. Trimming takes 6 bases off V and 3 bases off J; junction bases not matched to a gene: 14. Blood RNA was extracted from unsorted whole blood with TRIzol reagent; germline DNA came from the DNeasy Blood & Tissue kit. At the time of sampling, the patients had chronic HBV infection and had not received any treatment. Before surgery, about 3.9 milliliters of peripheral blood were drawn into K2EDTA tubes. Using a constant-region primer and ProtoScript II reverse transcriptase, TCRbeta-specific cDNA was reverse-transcribed from 500 ng total RNA. Three nested multiplex PCR rounds, following a slightly modified ARM-PCR procedure, were used to build the TCRbeta libraries. The first two PCR rounds used multiplex TRBV1-TRBV30 forward primers with a Cbeta reverse primer, each for approximately 11 cycles. Sample barcodes and Illumina adapters were attached in a final 25-cycle PCR using Deep VentR polymerase. Amplicons of 200-500 bp were gel-purified with a QIAquick gel extraction kit before sequencing. An Illumina HiSeq 2500 was used to sequence the TCRbeta amplicons, generating 250-bp paired-end reads. As for the authors' bioinformatics: Reads were quality-trimmed with Trimmomatic v0.33, and paired reads were merged with FLASH v1.2.11 to recover full CDR3 sequences. MiGEC v1.2.1b assigned V, D and J germline segments to the rearranged TCRbeta sequences. VDJtools v1.0.0 computed clonotype statistics and Shannon-Wiener diversity indices. To reduce sampling bias, subsequent analyses other than the diversity analysis used only the 250 most abundant clonotypes in each sample. Using fastp trimming at Q25 and MiXCR clonotype assembly, TCRdb reanalyzed the public sequencing data and kept in-frame beta chains. Here each entry gathers all rows of one CDR3 protein and keeps the most common genes and DNA. Clone size and V and J calls follow TCRdb, not the original study. For this sample there are 150,000 to 200,000 distinct CDR3 sequences; about 55% appear just once. In total, the top ten clones hold 72% of the sample.

This clonotype has only one observation. The antigen this receptor binds is unknown. Base quality data are lacking; no much larger clone is found one base away. A single read constitutes weak evidence. This clonotype was obtained from a man in his forties with primary liver carcinoma and hepatitis B virus infection. Sequencing used peripheral blood. This receptor chain uses TRBV18 and TRBJ2-7; TRBD1 lines up with 10 middle nucleotides. CDR3 sequence: CASSGTGEAKGLYEQYF. In nucleotides, the sequence is TGTGCCAGCTCCGGGACAGGGGAGGCGAAAGGGCTCTACGAGCAGTACTTC.